This T cell receptor (beta chain) was found in a study of CD8 T cells in ankylosing spondylitis. Overall study findings and caveats: Seemingly distinctive of ankylosing spondylitis blood was a TCR beta motif formed by eight highly homologous variants. Reactive arthritis synovial fluid and blood were previously reported to contain some motif variants.

This clonotype appeared a few times. Antigen: not known. TCRdb re-derived calls from the 5' RACE reads in MiXCR, one entry per CDR3 protein. The data show tens of thousands of distinct CDR3 sequences, with over 5.5% seen just once and approximately 12% held by the top ten. The germline CDR1 and CDR2 sequences are ENHRY and SYGVKD. The ends lost 3 bases at V and 2 bases at J; junction bases unmatched: 4. The CDR3 sequence is 15 residues long. This rearrangement joins TRBV10-3 to TRBJ2-1; TRBD2 agrees at 7 bases. The source is a male donor with ankylosing spondylitis or in good health (not recorded which). The sequencing input was blood, either unsorted or a sorted T cell fraction (not recorded which). DNA for the CDR3: TGTGCCATCAGTGAAAGGGCGGGAGCCTACAATGAGCAGTTCTTC. The encoded protein is CAISERAGAYNEQFF.